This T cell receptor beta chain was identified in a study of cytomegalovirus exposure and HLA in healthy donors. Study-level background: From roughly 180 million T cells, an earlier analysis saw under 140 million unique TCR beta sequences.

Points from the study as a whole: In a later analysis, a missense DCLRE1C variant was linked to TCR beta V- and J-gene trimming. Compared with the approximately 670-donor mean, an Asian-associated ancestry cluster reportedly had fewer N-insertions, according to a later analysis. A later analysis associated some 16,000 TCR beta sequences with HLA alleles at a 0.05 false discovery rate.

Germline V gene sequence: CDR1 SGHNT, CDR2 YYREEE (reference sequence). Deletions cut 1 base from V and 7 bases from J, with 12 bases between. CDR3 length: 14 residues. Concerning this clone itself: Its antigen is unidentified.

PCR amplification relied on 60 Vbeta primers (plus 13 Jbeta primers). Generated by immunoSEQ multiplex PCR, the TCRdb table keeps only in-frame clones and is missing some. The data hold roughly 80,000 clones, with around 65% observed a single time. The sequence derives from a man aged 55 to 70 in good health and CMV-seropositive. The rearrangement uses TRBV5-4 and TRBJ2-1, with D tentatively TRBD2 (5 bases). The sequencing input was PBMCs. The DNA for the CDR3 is TGTGCCAGCAGCTTGCGGAGGACCTTTAATGAGCAGTTCTTC. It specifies CASSLRRTFNEQFF.